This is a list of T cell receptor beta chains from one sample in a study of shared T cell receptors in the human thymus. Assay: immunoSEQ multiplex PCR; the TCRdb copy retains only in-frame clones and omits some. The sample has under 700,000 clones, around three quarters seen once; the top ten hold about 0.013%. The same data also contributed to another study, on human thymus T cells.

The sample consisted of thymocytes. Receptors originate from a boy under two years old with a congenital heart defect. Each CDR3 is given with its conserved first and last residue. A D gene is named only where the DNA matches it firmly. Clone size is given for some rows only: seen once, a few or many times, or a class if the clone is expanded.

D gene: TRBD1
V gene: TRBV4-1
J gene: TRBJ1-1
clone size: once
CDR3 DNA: TGCGCCAGCAGCGGGACAGGGATGAACACTGAAGCTTTCTTT
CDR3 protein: CASSGTGMNTEAFF

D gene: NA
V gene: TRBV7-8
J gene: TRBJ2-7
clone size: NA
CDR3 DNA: TGTGCCAGCAGCTCGATAGGAGAAGACTACGAGCAGTACTTC
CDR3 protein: CASSSIGEDYEQYF

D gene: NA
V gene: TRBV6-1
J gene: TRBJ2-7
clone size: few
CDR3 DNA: TGTGCCAGCAGTGAAGGGCAGTTGCAGGCCAAGTCCTACGAGCAGTACTTC
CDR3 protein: CASSEGQLQAKSYEQYF

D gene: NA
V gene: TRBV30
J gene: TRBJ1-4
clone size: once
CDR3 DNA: TGTGCCTGGAGTGTACTAGGACGGAATGAAAAACTGTTTTTT
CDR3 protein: CAWSVLGRNEKLFF

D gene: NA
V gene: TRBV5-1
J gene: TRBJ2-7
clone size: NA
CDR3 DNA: TGCGCCAGCAGCTTGGCCAGTGACTACGAGCAGTACTTC
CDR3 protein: CASSLASDYEQYF

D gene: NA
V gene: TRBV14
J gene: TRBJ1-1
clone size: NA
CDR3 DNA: TGTGCCAGCAGCCTGTCCTCGGAGGGAACTGAAGCTTTCTTT
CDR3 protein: CASSLSSEGTEAFF

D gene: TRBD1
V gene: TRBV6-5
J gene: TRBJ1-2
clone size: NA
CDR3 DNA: TGTGCCAGCAGTTGGGACAGGGGTTATGGCTACACCTTC
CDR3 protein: CASSWDRGYGYTF

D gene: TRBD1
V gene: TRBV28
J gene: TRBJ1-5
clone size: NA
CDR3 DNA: TGTGCCAGAGGGGGCGATGTGCCCCAGCATTTT
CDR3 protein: CARGGDVPQHF

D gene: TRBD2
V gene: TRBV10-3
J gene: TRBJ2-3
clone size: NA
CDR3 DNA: TGTGCCTCCACCCCCACTAGCGGTAGCACAGATACGCAGTATTTT
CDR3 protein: CASTPTSGSTDTQYF

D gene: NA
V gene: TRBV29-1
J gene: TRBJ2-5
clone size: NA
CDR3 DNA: TGCAGCGATAGGGCTTTGAGGGCTGCGGAGACCCAGTACTTC
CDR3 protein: CSDRALRAAETQYF

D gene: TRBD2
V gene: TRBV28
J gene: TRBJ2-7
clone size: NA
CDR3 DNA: TGTGCCAGCAGGCCTGGGAGGGCCAGCTCCTACGAGCAGTACTTC
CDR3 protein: CASRPGRASSYEQYF

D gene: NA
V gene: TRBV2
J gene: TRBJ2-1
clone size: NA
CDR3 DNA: TGTGCCAGCACCTCGGAGGGGCCGGGTTTCAATGAGCAGTTCTTC
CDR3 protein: CASTSEGPGFNEQFF

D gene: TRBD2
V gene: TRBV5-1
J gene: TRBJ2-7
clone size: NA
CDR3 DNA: TGCGCCAGCAGCTCGACAGCGGGGGAGTTCTACGAGCAGTACTTC
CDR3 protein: CASSSTAGEFYEQYF

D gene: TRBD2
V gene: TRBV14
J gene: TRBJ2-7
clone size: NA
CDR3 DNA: TGTGCCAGCAGCCCCCTAGCGGGAGGGCCATCCTACGAGCAGTACTTC
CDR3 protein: CASSPLAGGPSYEQYF

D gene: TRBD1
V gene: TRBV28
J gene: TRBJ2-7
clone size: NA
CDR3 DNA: TGTGCCAGCAAAAACTCCCGGGACAGGGGCCCCGAGCAGTACTTC
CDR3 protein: CASKNSRDRGPEQYF

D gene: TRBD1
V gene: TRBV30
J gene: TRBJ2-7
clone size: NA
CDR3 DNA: TGTGCCTGGAGCCCCGACAGGGGGCGCGAGCAGTACTTC
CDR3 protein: CAWSPDRGREQYF

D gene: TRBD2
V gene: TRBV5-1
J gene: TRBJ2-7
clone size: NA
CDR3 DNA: TGCGCCAGCAGCGTCCGACTAGCGGGAGGGCCTCGAGAGCAGTACTTC
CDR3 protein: CASSVRLAGGPREQYF

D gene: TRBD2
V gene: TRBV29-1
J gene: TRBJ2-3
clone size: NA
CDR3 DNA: TGCAGCGTAGAGACTAGCGGCACAGATACGCAGTATTTT
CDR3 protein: CSVETSGTDTQYF

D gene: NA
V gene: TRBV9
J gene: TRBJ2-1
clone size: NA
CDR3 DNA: TGTGCCAGCAGCTCCGGGACATTCCGCTACAATGAGCAGTTCTTC
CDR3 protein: CASSSGTFRYNEQFF

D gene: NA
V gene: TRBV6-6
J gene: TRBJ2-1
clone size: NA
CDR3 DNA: TGTGCCAGCACCAAGGGGCGGGTGGAGGGTGAGCAGTTCTTC
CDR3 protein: CASTKGRVEGEQFF

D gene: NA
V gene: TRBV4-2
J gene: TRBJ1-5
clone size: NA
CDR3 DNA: TGTGCCAGCAGCCAAGATGAAAGGCGGGGCTGGAATCAGCCCCAGCATTTT
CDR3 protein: CASSQDERRGWNQPQHF

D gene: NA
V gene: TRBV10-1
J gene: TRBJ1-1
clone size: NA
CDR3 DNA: TGCGCCAGCGGGCAAGGGGAACTGAACACTGAAGCTTTCTTT
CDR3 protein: CASGQGELNTEAFF

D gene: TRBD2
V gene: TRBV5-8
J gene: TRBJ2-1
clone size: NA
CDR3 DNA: TGTGCCAGCAGCCCGCGGGGGAACTACAATGAGCAGTTCTTC
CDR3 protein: CASSPRGNYNEQFF

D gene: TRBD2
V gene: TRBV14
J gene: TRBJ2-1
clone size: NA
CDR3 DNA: TGTGCCAGCAGCCAAATAGCGGGAGATGCTTGGGATGAGCAGTTCTTC
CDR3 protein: CASSQIAGDAWDEQFF

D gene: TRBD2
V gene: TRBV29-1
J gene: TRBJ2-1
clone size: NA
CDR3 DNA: TGCAGCTATCTGGGACTAGAGTATGAGCAGTTCTTC
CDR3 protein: CSYLGLEYEQFF

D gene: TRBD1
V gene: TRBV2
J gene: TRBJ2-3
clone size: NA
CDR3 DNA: TGTGCCAGCACGGGACAGGGGGCAGGAGATACGCAGTATTTT
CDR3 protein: CASTGQGAGDTQYF

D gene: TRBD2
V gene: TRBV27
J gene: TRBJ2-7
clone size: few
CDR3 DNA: TGTGCCAGTGGCCCTTGGGGGGAGGGCCTCCACGAGCAGTACTTC
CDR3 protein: CASGPWGEGLHEQYF

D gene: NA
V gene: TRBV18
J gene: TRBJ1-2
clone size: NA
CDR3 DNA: TGTGCCAGCTCACTCGGACTGAACTATGGCTACACCTTC
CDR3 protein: CASSLGLNYGYTF

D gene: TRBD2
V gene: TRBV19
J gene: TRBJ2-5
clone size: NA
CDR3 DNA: TGTGCCAGTACCCAGGGTATAGCGGGAGAGACCCAGTACTTC
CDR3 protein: CASTQGIAGETQYF

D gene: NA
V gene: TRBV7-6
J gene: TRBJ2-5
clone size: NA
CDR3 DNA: TGTGCCAGCAGCTTAATCCACTGGGAGACCCAGTACTTC
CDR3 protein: CASSLIHWETQYF

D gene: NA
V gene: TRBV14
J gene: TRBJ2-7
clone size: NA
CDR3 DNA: TGTGCCAGCAGCACGGGGGGGGACAGGGATTCCCCATACGAGCAGTACTTC
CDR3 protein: CASSTGGDRDSPYEQYF

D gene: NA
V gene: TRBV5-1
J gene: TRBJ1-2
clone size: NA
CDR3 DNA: TGCGCCAGCAGCTTGGTACCTTCCGACAGGAGTGTGAATGGCTACACCTTC
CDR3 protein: CASSLVPSDRSVNGYTF

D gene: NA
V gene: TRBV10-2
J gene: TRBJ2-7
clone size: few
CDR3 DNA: TGCGCCAGTCTCACGGAGACCTCTGGGGAGCAGTACTTC
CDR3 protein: CASLTETSGEQYF

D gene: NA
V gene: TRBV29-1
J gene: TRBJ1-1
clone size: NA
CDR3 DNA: TGCAGCGTTGAAGGGACAGCAAACACTGAAGCTTTCTTT
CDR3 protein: CSVEGTANTEAFF

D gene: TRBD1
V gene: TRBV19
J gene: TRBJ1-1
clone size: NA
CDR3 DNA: TGTGCCAGTAGTATAAGGACAGGGCTTAGGGCTGAAGCTTTCTTT
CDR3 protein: CASSIRTGLRAEAFF

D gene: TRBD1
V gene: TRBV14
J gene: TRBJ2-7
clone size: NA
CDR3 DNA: TGTGCCAGCAGCCAAGATGGACGACAGGGTAGGACCTACGAGCAGTACTTC
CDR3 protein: CASSQDGRQGRTYEQYF

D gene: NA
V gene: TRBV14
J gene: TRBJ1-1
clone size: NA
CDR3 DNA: TGTGCCAGCCAGGGACAGAACACTGAAGCTTTCTTT
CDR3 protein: CASQGQNTEAFF

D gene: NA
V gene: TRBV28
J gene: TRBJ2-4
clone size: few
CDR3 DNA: TGTGCCAGCAGTTTAGATAGCATTCAGTACTTC
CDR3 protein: CASSLDSIQYF

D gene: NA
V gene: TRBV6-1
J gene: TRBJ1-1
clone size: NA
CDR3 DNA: TGTGCCTCGTCCTTTCAACGGTCCGAGAACACTGAAGCTTTCTTT
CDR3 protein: CASSFQRSENTEAFF

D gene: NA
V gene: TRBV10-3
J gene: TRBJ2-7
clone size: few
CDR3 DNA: TGTGCCATCAGTGTACTATCGGACTACGAGCAGTACTTC
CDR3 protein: CAISVLSDYEQYF

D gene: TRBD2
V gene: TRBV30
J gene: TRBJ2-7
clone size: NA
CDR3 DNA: TGTGCCTGGAGTGTACAGGTGGGCGGGAGGGCCGGTTTCAGCGAGCAGTACTTC
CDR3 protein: CAWSVQVGGRAGFSEQYF

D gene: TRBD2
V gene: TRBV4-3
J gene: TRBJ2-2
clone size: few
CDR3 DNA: TGCGCCAGCAGCCAAGATATGGGGCTAGCGGGCGGGGAGCTGTTTTTT
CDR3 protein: CASSQDMGLAGGELFF

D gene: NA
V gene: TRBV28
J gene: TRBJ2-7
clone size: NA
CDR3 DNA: TGTGCCAGCAGTTTACCAGTGCGGGAGCAGTACTTC
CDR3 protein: CASSLPVREQYF

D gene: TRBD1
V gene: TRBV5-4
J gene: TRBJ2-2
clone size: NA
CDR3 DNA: TGTGCCAGCAGCCGAGACAGGGGGCGTGGGGAGCTGTTTTTT
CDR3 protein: CASSRDRGRGELFF

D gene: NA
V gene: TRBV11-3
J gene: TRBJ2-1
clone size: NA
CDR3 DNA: TGTGCCAGCAGCCCAGGGGACCATCAAACCGATGAGCAGTTCTTC
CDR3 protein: CASSPGDHQTDEQFF

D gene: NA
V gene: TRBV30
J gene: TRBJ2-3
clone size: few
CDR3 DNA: TGTGCCTGGAGCAAAACAGATACGCAGTATTTT
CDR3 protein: CAWSKTDTQYF

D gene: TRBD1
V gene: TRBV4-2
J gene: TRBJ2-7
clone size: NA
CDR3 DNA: TGTGCCAGCAGCCAGCTCGCTCGCTGGGACAGATTCTACGAGCAGTACTTC
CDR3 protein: CASSQLARWDRFYEQYF

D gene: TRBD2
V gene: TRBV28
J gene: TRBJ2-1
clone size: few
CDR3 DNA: TGTGCCAGCAGGTCGCGGACTAGCGGCGAGCAGTTCTTC
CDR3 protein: CASRSRTSGEQFF

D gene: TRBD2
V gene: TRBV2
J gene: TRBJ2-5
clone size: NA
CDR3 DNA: TGTGCCAGCGGCCGACAAGACAGGACTAGCCCTAGAGGGACCCAGTACTTC
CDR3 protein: CASGRQDRTSPRGTQYF